This passage covers 11 T cell receptor beta chains from one sample sequenced in a study of CD8+ T cells in alopecia areata. The authors extracted RNA and reverse transcribed it into cDNA as the sequencing template. Profiling relied on immunoSEQ multiplex PCR, and the TCRdb table lists in-frame clones only, not all of them. The sample records 150,000 to 200,000 clones, 65% being singletons. Indicated treatment: oral pan-JAK inhibitor, 5-10 mg twice daily. Sequenced here: CD4+ T cells sorted from blood, sampled at week 4, from a patient treated with tofacitinib. The receptors were gathered from a human donor with alopecia areata.

The genes are TRBV19 and TRBJ1-2, with 10 bases aligning to TRBD1. V lost 5 bases, J lost 4 bases, and 1 base stayed unmatched. Germline CDR1 is LNHDA and CDR2 is SQIVND (reference sequence). This CDR3 is built from 13 residues. Here the CDR3 DNA reads TGTGCCAGTAGTCGGACAGGGGGCTATGGCTACACCTTC. Amino acids: CASSRTGGYGYTF.

The CDR3 region is CASSIEKGGTEAFF. CDR3 bases: TGTGCCAGTAGTATCGAGAAGGGAGGCACTGAAGCTTTCTTT. The chain links TRBV19 to TRBJ1-1; D is unresolved. V was cut by 3 bases and J by 4 bases, with 12 bases left in between. CDR1 and CDR2 from the germline V gene are LNHDA and SQIVND (reference sequence). The CDR3 runs 14 residues.

CDR3 sequence reads: CASSVARGNGYTF. The CDR3 DNA reads TGTGCCAGCAGCGTAGCCAGGGGGAATGGCTACACCTTC. The rearrangement links TRBV9 to TRBJ1-2; 7 bases agree with TRBD1. This CDR3 is built from 13 residues. CDR1 and CDR2 (germline): SGDLS, YYNGEE. The J segment lost 6 bases and the V segment lost 0 bases, leaving 2 bases of the junction unmatched.

The chain links TRBV29-1 to TRBJ1-4; 7 positions agree with TRBD1. There are 15 residues in the CDR3. Germline values: CDR1 SQVTM, CDR2 ANQGSEA. The junction had 12 bases not matched to a gene; V was cut back by 4 bases and J by 7 bases. The CDR3 DNA reads as TGCAGCGTTGGGTCCGGGCCAGGGGGAACTGAAAAACTGTTTTTT. Translated, it gives CSVGSGPGGTEKLFF.

The CDR3 sequence: CSVGGQGDEKLFF. In nucleotides, the CDR3 is TGCAGCGTTGGAGGACAGGGGGATGAAAAACTGTTTTTT. This chain uses TRBV29-1 with TRBJ1-4, with 10 bases that match TRBD1. This CDR3 spans 13 amino acids. The V gene end was trimmed by 4 bases and the J gene end by 6 bases; junction bases not matched to a gene: 2. CDR1 SQVTM and CDR2 ANQGSEA come from the germline V gene.

This clone was recorded a few times. The V call is TRBV20-1, the J call TRBJ2-3; a weak D match, TRBD2 (5 bases). V was cut by 1 base and J by 6 bases, with 5 bases left in between. This CDR3 region has 11 residues. Germline CDR1 and CDR2: DFQATT and SNEGSKA (reference sequence). The CDR3 loop reads CSARAGDTQYF. The CDR3 DNA reads as TGCAGTGCTAGAGCGGGGGATACGCAGTATTTT.

The chain carries TRBV30 and TRBJ1-1; D ambiguous. This CDR3 contains 13 residues. Germline lookup yields CDR1 GTSNPN and CDR2 SVGIG (reference sequence). The V end was cut by 3 bases, the J end by 3 bases, with 11 bases between. Written as DNA, the CDR3 is TGTGCCTGGAGAGTAAGGGTCGACACTGAAGCTTTCTTT. It is translated as CAWRVRVDTEAFF.

CDR3 in amino acids: CSVEVGGALFF. CDR3 nucleotide sequence: TGCAGCGTTGAGGTTGGGGGTGCACTGTTTTTT. The genes are TRBV29-1 and TRBJ1-4; weak D call: TRBD1 (5 bases). Looked up from germline, CDR1 is SQVTM and CDR2 is ANQGSEA. The V end was cut by 3 bases, the J end by 13 bases, with 12 bases between. The CDR3 contains 11 residues.

The chain joins TRBV5-1 to TRBJ2-1; TRBD1 is a possible D gene (5 bases). Trimming left V 4 bases short and J 5 bases short, with 10 bases between. Germline V gives CDR1 SGHRS, CDR2 YFSETQ. This CDR3 has 13 residues. CDR3 residues: CASSPDNHNEQFF. The CDR3 DNA is TGCGCCAGCAGCCCGGACAACCACAATGAGCAGTTCTTC.

This clone has only a few counts. This sample also contains other DNA sequences that code for the same CDR3. V gene TRBV2 combines with J gene TRBJ1-5; possibly TRBD1 for D (5 bases). The CDR3 has 14 residues. CDR1 SNHLY and CDR2 FYNNEI come from the germline V gene. Trimming took off 6 bases at V and 0 bases at J, with 9 bases between the two ends. CDR3 DNA: TGTGCCAGCAGGGCAGGGCTTAGCAATCAGCCCCAGCATTTT. Translation gives CASRAGLSNQPQHF.

The sample holds one count of this clone. The CDR3 DNA reads TGCGCCAGCAGCTTGCAGGTTCCCACAGATACGCAGTATTTT. Translating it yields CASSLQVPTDTQYF. This chain connects TRBV5-1 to TRBJ2-3; unclear D gene. V gave up 1 base and J gave up 2 bases, with 8 bases separating them. The V gene's germline CDR1 is SGHRS and CDR2 YFSETQ. The CDR3 has 14 amino acids.